One sample yielded the 11 T cell receptor beta chains listed below, sequenced in a study of cytomegalovirus exposure and HLA in healthy donors. Use of 60 Vbeta and 13 Jbeta primers characterized the PCR. Sequenced by immunoSEQ multiplex PCR; TCRdb stores in-frame clones only, minus some. The sample contains roughly 99,000 clones, roughly 76% of which appear only once. Sequences were obtained from PBMCs. The origin of the receptors is a young man in good health and CMV-seronegative.

J is TRBJ1-1 and V is TRBV7-3; tentatively, D is TRBD1 (6 bases). V dropped 2 bases and J dropped 5 bases, with 12 bases sitting between them. The CDR3 is 14 residues long. Germline CDR1 SGHTA, CDR2 FQGTGA. CDR3 in DNA: TGTGCCAGCAGCTTATTCGGGACATTGACTGAAGCTTTCTTT. Protein product: CASSLFGTLTEAFF.

This clone was counted once. CDR3 loop: CASTLRGYRDTGELFF. CDR3 nucleotide sequence: TGTGCCAGCACCCTACGGGGGTATAGGGACACCGGGGAGCTGTTTTTT. J is TRBJ2-2 and V is TRBV27, with D tentatively TRBD2 (6 bases). CDR3 length: 16 residues. Germline V CDR1 and CDR2: MNHEY, SMNVEV (reference sequence). V dropped 7 bases and J dropped 3 bases, with 18 bases sitting between them.

This chain links TRBV5-1 with TRBJ2-7; 8 bases are a match to TRBD2. V shed 3 bases and J 5 bases; nucleotides not matched to a gene: 7. The germline V gene has CDR1 SGHRS and CDR2 YFSETQ. The CDR3 loop spans 14 amino acids. The CDR3 reads CASSSRGGMDEQYF. Here the CDR3 DNA reads TGCGCCAGCAGCTCCCGGGGGGGGATGGACGAGCAGTACTTC.

The V call is TRBV4-1, the J call TRBJ1-5; no firm D call. The CDR3 has 18 amino acids. Germline assignment: CDR1 MGHRA and CDR2 YSYEKL. The V gene lost 0 bases and the J gene lost 4 bases, with 19 bases spanning the gap. CDR3 in DNA: TGCGCCAGCAGCCAAGATTACGACACCCAAGGCCAAAATCAGCCCCAGCATTTT. The encoded protein is CASSQDYDTQGQNQPQHF.

A few counts support this clone. The chain is built from TRBV4-3 and TRBJ1-2; D is unclear. V shed 1 base and J shed 4 bases, with 13 bases lying between them. The CDR3 is made up of 15 amino acids. The germline V gene encodes CDR1 LGHNA and CDR2 YSLEER. The CDR3 nucleotides are TGCGCCAGCAGCCAAGGAGTAGGTGGCGGCTATGGCTACACCTTC. Its translation is CASSQGVGGGYGYTF.

This clone appeared a few times. The rearrangement joins TRBV5-4 to TRBJ2-7; 11 bases line up with TRBD1. Trimming cost V 5 bases and J 7 bases; bases outside gene matches: 8. The germline V gene has CDR1 SGHNT and CDR2 YYREEE (reference sequence). The CDR3 spans 14 residues. The CDR3 DNA reads as TGTGCCAGCAGTTCCGGGACAGGGGGTTATGAGCAGTACTTC. Protein product: CASSSGTGGYEQYF.

The CDR3, as DNA: TGTGCCAGTAGTACGACGACAGGGGGCCCCTTTTCCTCCTATAATTCACCCCTCCACTTT. Amino acids: CASSTTTGGPFSSYNSPLHF. V is TRBV19 and J is TRBJ1-6; TRBD1 aligns across 10 bases. This CDR3 is built from 20 residues. Germline CDR1 is LNHDA and CDR2 is SQIVND (reference sequence). J gave up 0 bases and V 4 bases, and 12 bases lay outside the gene matches.

The V and J genes are TRBV15 and TRBJ2-1, with 9 bases identical to TRBD2. From germline, CDR1 is LNHNV and CDR2 YYDKDF (reference sequence). This CDR3 has 15 residues. J was trimmed by 6 bases and V by 3 bases; bases with no gene match: 6. DNA for the CDR3: TGTGCCACCAGCAGGGAAAGCGGGGGGATCAATGAGCAGTTCTTC. This sequence encodes CATSRESGGINEQFF.

V and J are TRBV6-1 and TRBJ2-7; D ambiguous. Germline V gene lookup returns CDR1 MNHNS and CDR2 SASEGT. This CDR3 has 11 residues. The CDR3 loop reads CASSEGCRLGV. CDR3 bases: TGTGCCAGCAGTGAAGGTTGTAGGTTGGGCGTT.

The V gene is TRBV9, the J gene TRBJ2-7, with TRBD1 matching over 9 bases. From germline, CDR1 is SGDLS and CDR2 YYNGEE. J was trimmed by 5 bases and V by 4 bases; bases with no gene match: 7. The CDR3 loop spans 14 amino acids. The CDR3 DNA is TGTGCCAGCAGCCCAGTGGGACAGGGCGACGAGCAGTACTTC. It specifies CASSPVGQGDEQYF.

CDR3 nucleotide sequence: TGTGCCAGCAGTTTTTGGTTTTCCGGGACAGATGAAAAACTGTTTTTT. Its translation is CASSFWFSGTDEKLFF. The genes are TRBV28 and TRBJ1-4; 7 bases are a match to TRBD1. Trimming took 3 bases from V and 6 from J; bases not matched to a gene: 10. Germline V lookup: CDR1 MDHEN, CDR2 SYDVKM. The CDR3 length is 16 residues.